The 19 T cell receptor beta chains below all came from one sample that was sequenced in a study of blood T cell repertoires in COVID-19. Assay: immunoSEQ multiplex PCR; the TCRdb copy retains only in-frame clones and omits some. Of over 450,000 clones listed, about 91% are singletons. What was sequenced was peripheral blood. The receptors were sampled from a man between 18 and 35 years old with COVID-19, enrolled during active disease.

The chain has TRBV27 and TRBJ1-4; 9 bases match TRBD1. CDR1 is MNHEY and CDR2 is SMNVEV in the germline V gene (reference sequence). The J segment lost 8 bases and the V segment lost 5 bases, leaving 6 bases of the junction unmatched. This CDR3 has 14 amino acids. The CDR3 DNA follows: TGTGCCAGCAGTGCAAGGGACAGGGCCGAAAAACTGTTTTTT. Protein sequence: CASSARDRAEKLFF.

This chain connects TRBV4-1 to TRBJ1-5; 7 bases match TRBD1. V lost 4 bases to trimming and J lost 6 bases; unmatched junction nucleotides: 12. The CDR3 spans 16 residues. The germline CDR1 and CDR2 sequences are MGHRA and YSYEKL. The CDR3 here is CASSPSNTGVSQPQHF. The DNA for the CDR3 is TGCGCCAGCAGCCCGTCGAATACAGGGGTATCTCAGCCCCAGCATTTT.

The chain is built from TRBV9 and TRBJ2-1; TRBD2 matches 16 bases. The CDR3 covers 19 residues. CDR1 SGDLS and CDR2 YYNGEE come from the germline V gene. V was clipped by 4 bases and J by 3 bases; unmatched bases: 10. CDR3 coding DNA: TGTGCCAGCAGCCCGGGGACTAGCGGGAGGGCCTTCGTCTACAATGAGCAGTTCTTC. Protein: CASSPGTSGRAFVYNEQFF. The whole variable domain, remainder taken from reference TRBV9 and TRBJ2-1, is DSGVTQTPKHLITATGQRVTLRCSPRSGDLSVYWYQQSLDQGLQFLIQYYNGEERAKGNILERFSAQQFPDLHSELNLSSLELGDSALYFCASSPGTSGRAFVYNEQFFGPGTRLTVL.

Note on this clone: A much larger clonotype is one base distant, so this may be a read error. The V call is TRBV6-5, the J call TRBJ1-3, with 9 bases matching TRBD1. Trimming at V came to 5 bases and at J to 0 bases, leaving 2 bases not matched to a gene. This CDR3 contains 15 residues. Germline loops: CDR1 MNHEY, CDR2 SVGAGI. CDR3 sequence: CASSKDRGSGNTIYF. In DNA form, the CDR3 reads TGTGCCAGCAGTAAGGACAGGGGCTCTGGAAACACCATATATTTT.

The DNA of the CDR3 is TGTGCCAGCAGTTCCCAGGGGGAAGTGAATTCACCCCTCCACTTT. Protein product: CASSSQGEVNSPLHF. This chain uses TRBV7-9 with TRBJ1-6; 7 bases agree with TRBD1. CDR1 and CDR2 (germline): SEHNR, FQNEAQ (reference sequence). V was clipped by 6 bases and J by 7 bases; unmatched bases: 9. The CDR3 length is 15 residues.

This sequence joins TRBV5-6 and TRBJ2-7; 8 nucleotides match TRBD1. V lost 4 bases to trimming and J lost 5 bases; unmatched junction nucleotides: 5. This CDR3 has 13 residues. Germline V CDR1 and CDR2: SGHDT, YYEEEE. The CDR3 DNA sequence: TGTGCCAGCAGCCTAGGACAGGGCGACGAGCAGTACTTC. Translated: CASSLGQGDEQYF.

V is TRBV12-3 or TRBV12-4 and J is TRBJ2-7; D is possibly TRBD2 (6 bases). The CDR3 is 13 residues long. Trimming took off 3 bases at V and 2 bases at J, with 8 bases between the two ends. The CDR3 protein is CASSLEGTYEQYF. CDR3 in DNA: TGTGCCAGCAGTTTGGAGGGGACCTACGAGCAGTACTTC.

Written as DNA, the CDR3 is TGTGCCAGCAGACACCATAGCGGGGGGACTTACACAGATACGCAGTATTTT. This sequence encodes CASRHHSGGTYTDTQYF. V is TRBV5-8 and J is TRBJ2-3; TRBD2 agrees at 10 bases. CDR1 is SGHTS and CDR2 is YDEGEE in the germline V gene. CDR3 length equals 17 residues. V dropped 5 bases and J dropped 2; count of bases not matched to a gene: 11.

V is TRBV3-1 (or the pseudogene TRBV3-2) and J is TRBJ1-1; tentative D call: TRBD1 (5 bases). There are 15 residues in the CDR3. Germline V gene sequence: CDR1 LGHDT, CDR2 YNNKEL (reference sequence). V shed 2 bases and J shed 0 bases, with 10 bases lying between them. The CDR3: CASSQSPGMNTEAFF. CDR3 bases: TGTGCCAGCAGCCAAAGTCCAGGGATGAACACTGAAGCTTTCTTT.

This chain uses TRBV12-3 or TRBV12-4 with TRBJ1-5; D is possibly TRBD1 (5 bases). V was pared by 7 bases and J by 3 bases, with 10 bases between. This CDR3 contains 13 residues. Written as DNA, the CDR3 is TGTGCCAGCACTAGACAGCCCAATCAGCCCCAGCATTTT. Protein: CASTRQPNQPQHF.

The chain couples TRBV28 to TRBJ1-2, with D possibly matching TRBD1 (5 bases). Germline-derived CDR1 and CDR2 are MDHEN and SYDVKM. The CDR3 contains 14 residues. Trimming left V 8 bases short and J 4 bases short, with 17 bases between. CDR3: CASLPGLGGYGYTF. CDR3 bases: TGTGCCAGCCTCCCCGGCCTCGGGGGCTATGGCTACACCTTC.

The chain links TRBV7-9 to TRBJ1-2; 11 nucleotides align to TRBD1. The CDR3 runs 14 residues. CDR1 SEHNR and CDR2 FQNEAQ come from the germline V gene (reference sequence). V dropped 5 bases and J dropped 3; count of bases not matched to a gene: 2. This CDR3 is CASSPGQGDYGYTF. Here the CDR3 DNA reads TGTGCCAGCAGCCCGGGACAGGGGGACTATGGCTACACCTTC.

The chain combines TRBV5-4 with TRBJ1-1, with D maybe TRBD1 (5 bases). V was clipped by 0 bases and J by 7 bases, with 13 bases between them. CDR3 size: 14 residues. Per germline, CDR1 SGHNT and CDR2 YYREEE (reference sequence). CDR3 nucleotide sequence: TGTGCCAGCAGCTTGGCAGGGTATAGTAATGAAGCTTTCTTT. As protein: CASSLAGYSNEAFF.

The chain joins TRBV11-2 to TRBJ1-4; 7 nucleotides agree with TRBD1. Germline CDR1 reads SGHAT; CDR2 reads FQNNGV. This CDR3 spans 14 amino acids. V trimming: 7 bases; J trimming: 4 bases; junction bases outside the gene matches: 6. CDR3 sequence (DNA): TGTGCCAGCACCCCGACAGGGATTAATGAAAAACTGTTTTTT. It encodes CASTPTGINEKLFF.

The chain employs TRBV5-5 and TRBJ2-5; TRBD1 aligns across 9 bases. The CDR3 has 14 amino acids. The germline V gene has CDR1 SGHKS and CDR2 YYEKEE (reference sequence). V gave up 7 bases and J gave up 6 bases; unmatched junction bases: 10. For the CDR3, the DNA is TGTGCCAGCGCGACAGGGGGGGGTTTGCAGACCCAGTACTTC. It is translated as CASATGGGLQTQYF. Full variable domain (rest looked up from reference TRBV5-5 and TRBJ2-5): DAGVTQSPTHLIKTRGQQVTLRCSPISGHKSVSWYQQVLGQGPQFIFQYYEKEERGRGNFPDRFSARQFPNYSSELNVNALLLGDSALYLCASATGGGLQTQYFGPGTRLLVL.

V is TRBV6-5 and J is TRBJ1-4, with 7 bases fitting TRBD1. V trimming: 8 bases; J trimming: 8 bases; junction bases outside the gene matches: 11. The CDR3 consists of 14 residues. Looked up from germline, CDR1 is MNHEY and CDR2 is SVGAGI. CDR3: CASYTDREKEKLFF. CDR3 in DNA: TGTGCCAGCTATACCGACAGGGAGAAGGAAAAACTGTTTTTT.

The chain joins TRBV3-1 (or the pseudogene TRBV3-2) to TRBJ2-7, with 9 bases that match TRBD1. The V segment lost 6 bases and the J segment 2 bases; nucleotides outside the gene matches: 8. The germline V gene has CDR1 LGHDT and CDR2 YNNKEL (reference sequence). This CDR3 comprises 15 residues. The CDR3 sequence is CASSPGTGSAYEQYF. The CDR3 bases are TGTGCCAGCAGTCCCGGGACAGGGTCAGCCTACGAGCAGTACTTC.

The chain couples TRBV6-5 to TRBJ2-7, with D possibly matching TRBD2 (5 bases). Germline V gene sequence: CDR1 MNHEY, CDR2 SVGAGI. The CDR3 has 13 residues. Between the trimmed V and J ends, which lost 10 bases and 2 bases, there was a span of 15 bases. The CDR3 DNA reads as TGTGCCACTCAGAGGGAGTGGGCCTACGAGCAGTACTTC. Its translation: CATQREWAYEQYF.

This sequence joins TRBV6-5 and TRBJ1-2, with no clear D. The V gene's germline CDR1 is MNHEY and CDR2 SVGAGI. Trimming took 8 bases from V and 5 from J, leaving 15 bases between them. The CDR3 is made up of 13 amino acids. The CDR3 sequence: CASLQAKYYGYTF. In DNA, the CDR3 is TGTGCCAGCCTCCAGGCTAAGTATTATGGCTACACCTTC.